What follows are 9 T cell receptor beta chains derived from one specimen sequenced in a study of T cell responses to AZD1222 COVID-19 vaccine. Here immunoSEQ multiplex PCR was the method, and the copy in TCRdb shows in-frame clones only, minus some. Of roughly 120,000 clones in the sample, roughly 87% were seen once. Material: peripheral blood, obtained on day 0 of AZD1222 vaccination. The receptors come from an adult in good health.

The CDR3 nucleotides read TGTGCCAGCAGTTTGGCACGTCAGAACAATTCACCCCTCCACTTT. This sequence encodes CASSLARQNNSPLHF. This chain links TRBV27 with TRBJ1-6; D unresolved. The CDR3 totals 15 residues. V lost 3 bases to trimming and J lost 7 bases, with 13 bases between them. CDR1 MNHEY and CDR2 SMNVEV come from the germline V gene (reference sequence).

The chain joins TRBV11-2 to TRBJ2-2; no reliable D call. Germline V gene sequence: CDR1 SGHAT, CDR2 FQNNGV. This CDR3 has 16 residues. Between the trimmed V and J ends, which lost 4 bases and 5 bases, there was a span of 17 bases. The CDR3 bases are TGTGCCAGCAGCTACCCGGGCAGGATACCTACCGGGGAGCTGTTTTTT. Its translation is CASSYPGRIPTGELFF.

The rearrangement links TRBV5-4 to TRBJ1-1; 8 bases are a match to TRBD1. The J segment lost 0 bases and the V segment lost 4 bases, leaving 2 bases of the junction unmatched. Germline CDR1 and CDR2: SGHNT and YYREEE (reference sequence). CDR3 length: 14 amino acids. The CDR3 protein is CASSRQGMNTEAFF. CDR3 nucleotide sequence: TGTGCCAGCAGCCGACAGGGGATGAACACTGAAGCTTTCTTT.

This sequence joins TRBV4-3 and TRBJ2-5, with no clear D. The germline CDR1 and CDR2 sequences are LGHNA and YSLEER. This CDR3 spans 15 amino acids. Deletions cut 8 bases from V and 1 base from J, with 17 bases between. In DNA form, the CDR3 reads TGCGCCAGCTCCGCCGCTCTAGGGCCCCAAGAGACCCAGTACTTC. Translation: CASSAALGPQETQYF.

The V call is TRBV7-9, the J call TRBJ2-1, with D tentatively TRBD1 or TRBD2 (5 bases each). Deletions cut 5 bases from V and 6 bases from J, with 11 bases between. CDR1 is SEHNR, CDR2 FQNEAQ, per germline (reference sequence). The CDR3 runs to 13 residues. The CDR3 DNA sequence: TGTGCCAGCAGCCGGGACGGAAGCAATGAGCAGTTCTTC. It specifies CASSRDGSNEQFF.

V usage is TRBV4-1 and J usage is TRBJ1-5, with a possible D match to TRBD1 (5 bases). The CDR3 has 16 amino acids. The V and J ends lost 0 bases and 6 bases respectively, with 15 bases between them. CDR1 and CDR2 (germline): MGHRA, YSYEKL. CDR3 DNA: TGCGCCAGCAGCCAAGAAGTTCGCCAGGGCATTCAGCCCCAGCATTTT. It codes for CASSQEVRQGIQPQHF.

The chain combines TRBV7-9 with TRBJ1-1; D remains ambiguous. Trimming stripped 5 bases from V and 6 bases from J, with 10 bases between. CDR3 length: 12 amino acids. Germline V gene sequence: CDR1 SEHNR, CDR2 FQNEAQ (reference sequence). The CDR3 loop reads CASSRRFAEAFF. CDR3 nucleotide sequence: TGTGCCAGCAGCCGGCGATTCGCTGAAGCTTTCTTT.

The gene calls are TRBV5-4 and TRBJ2-7; unclear D gene. The germline V and J ends were trimmed by 0 bases and 0 bases, with 7 bases remaining between them. CDR1 and CDR2 from the germline V gene are SGHNT and YYREEE (reference sequence). The CDR3 extends over 14 amino acids. CDR3 nucleotides: TGTGCCAGCAGCTTGGAACTTAACTCCTACGAGCAGTACTTC. Its translation is CASSLELNSYEQYF.

This clone was detected only once. The rearrangement joins TRBV7-2 to TRBJ2-1; weak D call: TRBD2 (7 bases). The V gene lost 0 bases and the J gene lost 4 bases, with 13 bases spanning the gap. This CDR3 has 16 residues. Germline CDR1 SGHTA, CDR2 FQGNSA. The CDR3 DNA is TGTGCCAGCAGCTTAGCTGGCGGGGGCTATTACAATGAGCAGTTCTTC. Its protein product is CASSLAGGGYYNEQFF. The full variable domain, rest sourced from reference TRBV7-2 and TRBJ2-1, is GAGVSQSPSNKVTEKGKDVELRCDPISGHTALYWYRQSLGQGLEFLIYFQGNSAPDKSGLPSDRFSAERTGGSVSTLTIQRTQQEDSAVYLCASSLAGGGYYNEQFFGPGTRLTVL.